This T cell receptor (beta chain) was recovered during a study of blood T cell repertoires in COVID-19. Study in general: Nucleic acid was either cDNA or gDNA, and it came from T cells, B-cell-depleted T cells, or PBMCs.

The V segment lost 4 bases and the J segment 6 bases; nucleotides outside the gene matches: 3. Germline CDR1 reads MGHDK; CDR2 reads SYGVNS. This CDR3 region has 14 residues. Methods used by the authors: By means of reference gene primer amplification, nucleated cell counts were estimated. The protocol was immunoSEQ multiplex PCR, while the TCRdb copy is restricted to in-frame clones and leaves out a portion. V and J calls plus clone size are reproduced from that table; the DNA served to infer D and trimming. The sample has just over 300,000 clones; 85% to 90% are singletons. Sequenced input: peripheral blood. This chain links TRBV25-1 with TRBJ1-4, with 9 bases aligning to TRBD1. This TCR derives from a woman aged 25 to 45 with COVID-19, enrolled during active disease. The CDR3 region has the DNA TGTGCCAGCAGTGTAGACAGGGGGGATGAAAAACTGTTTTTT. Protein sequence: CASSVDRGDEKLFF.